A selection of T cell receptor beta chains follows, all from one sample in a study of cytomegalovirus exposure and HLA in healthy donors. TCRdb's copy holds only in-frame clones and misses some; the assay was immunoSEQ multiplex PCR. The table includes 200,000 to 250,000 clones, roughly 70% detected once. Input material: PBMCs. These receptors were taken from a middle-aged man in good health and CMV-seropositive. The CDR3 runs from the conserved cysteine through the conserved F or W. D genes are given only for firm matches. The size field is filled for only some rows; it gives once, few, many or a size class.

-,TRBV2,-,TRBJ1-3,TGTGCCAGCAGAGCAGACAGGACTGGAAACACCATATATTTT,CASRADRTGNTIYF
-,TRBV6-1,-,TRBJ2-7,TGTGCCAGCAGTCTCGGGACATCCTACGAGCAGTACTTC,CASSLGTSYEQYF
-,TRBV18,-,TRBJ1-1,TGTGCCAGCTCACCACGTGAGGGAGTGGGCACTGAAGCTTTCTTT,CASSPREGVGTEAFF
few,TRBV6-1,-,TRBJ2-7,TGTGCCAGCAGGGATTCGGGTTACGAGCAGTACTTC,CASRDSGYEQYF
-,TRBV19,TRBD1,TRBJ1-2,TGTGCCAGTTCCAGGGACAGGGATCGCGGCTATGGCTACACCTTC,CASSRDRDRGYGYTF
few,TRBV9,TRBD1,TRBJ2-3,TGTGCCAGCAGCTACCGACAGGGGGCGTCAGATACGCAGTATTTT,CASSYRQGASDTQYF
-,TRBV9,TRBD1,TRBJ2-2,TGTGCCAGCAGCAGGGGACAGGGGAAAAAGAACACCGGGGAGCTGTTTTTT,CASSRGQGKKNTGELFF
-,TRBV27,TRBD1,TRBJ2-7,TGTGCCAGCAGTTCGCGGACAGGGCCCTACGAGCAGTACTTC,CASSSRTGPYEQYF
-,TRBV7-9,TRBD1,TRBJ1-2,TGTGCCAGCAGCTTAGGACAGGGAGTTTATAGCTACACCTTC,CASSLGQGVYSYTF
-,TRBV6-4,TRBD2,TRBJ2-4,TGTGCCAGCAGTATACTAGCGGGGGTAGATAACATTCAGTACTTC,CASSILAGVDNIQYF
once,TRBV5-1,TRBD1,TRBJ2-1,TGCGCCAGCAGCGCCACAGGGGCTAGTCCCTACAATGAGCAGTTCTTC,CASSATGASPYNEQFF
-,TRBV5-1,-,TRBJ1-1,TGCGCCAGCACTGGAGGGAGAAGTGAAGCTTTCTTT,CASTGGRSEAFF
few,TRBV2,TRBD1,TRBJ2-2,TGTGCCAGCAGTACCCGGACAGGGACCGGGGAGCTGTTTTTT,CASSTRTGTGELFF
few,TRBV2,TRBD1,TRBJ2-7,TGTGCCACCCAGGGGGTGGGGGATTACGAGCAGTACTTC,CATQGVGDYEQYF
-,TRBV2,TRBD1,TRBJ1-5,TGTGCCAGCAGTGCACAGGGGATAGGGAATCAGCCCCAGCATTTT,CASSAQGIGNQPQHF
few,TRBV11-2,-,TRBJ2-1,TGTGCCAGCAAAGGGGGAAGGGACGAGCAGTTCTTC,CASKGGRDEQFF
-,TRBV4-2,TRBD2,TRBJ2-7,TGTGCCAGCAGCCAAGCGATGGCTAGCGGGTTCCACGAGCAGTACTTC,CASSQAMASGFHEQYF